This entry lists 16 T cell receptor beta chains sequenced from one sample in a study of blood T cell repertoires in COVID-19 (TCRdb year 2020). The library was built by means of the immunoSEQ multiplex PCR assay. The table was pulled from immuneACCESS by TCRdb, which kept in-frame rearrangements only. Such tables lose some clones; where checked, under half of the loss comes from unresolved V genes, and the rest has no known cause. This sample holds tens of thousands of clones; 65% to 85% were observed only once. Approximately 2.5% of the sample belongs to the ten largest clones. The specimen was peripheral blood. Receptors were obtained from a man at least 80 years old with active or convalescent COVID-19.

The V and J genes are TRBV7-8 and TRBJ2-7; TRBD1 might be the D (6 bases). This CDR3 has 13 amino acids. CDR1 SGHVS and CDR2 FQNEAQ come from the germline V gene. The V end lost 1 base, the J end lost 6 bases, and 10 bases lay between the germline ends. CDR3 protein: CASSLDRVGEQYF. CDR3 nucleotides: TGTGCCAGCAGCTTAGACAGGGTGGGCGAGCAGTACTTC.

The chain uses TRBV6-5 and TRBJ1-3, with D maybe TRBD1 (5 bases). The germline V gene has CDR1 MNHEY and CDR2 SVGAGI. The CDR3 runs to 13 residues. The V gene lost 6 bases and the J gene lost 8 bases, with 14 bases spanning the gap. The chain's CDR3 is CASRVGHRDTIYF. DNA for the CDR3: TGTGCCAGCAGAGTTGGACACAGAGACACCATATATTTT.

This clone was found once. The rearrangement uses TRBV4-3 and TRBJ2-7; TRBD2 matches 7 bases. Per the germline V gene, CDR1 is LGHNA and CDR2 is YSLEER. The V segment lost 5 bases and the J segment 4 bases; nucleotides outside the gene matches: 11. The CDR3 is 15 residues long. The CDR3 coding sequence is TGCGCCAGCAGCTTTTACAGTGGCGGGGGATACGAGCAGTACTTC. Amino acid sequence: CASSFYSGGGYEQYF.

This chain uses TRBV11-2 with TRBJ2-2; possible D gene TRBD2, 5 bases. Germline CDR1 SGHAT, CDR2 FQNNGV. The V gene lost 1 base and the J gene lost 6 bases, with 15 bases spanning the gap. The CDR3 is 16 amino acids. CDR3 sequence reads: CASSLGGASIPGELFF. CDR3 DNA: TGTGCCAGCAGCTTAGGGGGAGCGTCCATTCCCGGGGAGCTGTTTTTT.

The chain recombines TRBV5-1 with TRBJ2-1; D gene ambiguous. Per germline, CDR1 SGHRS and CDR2 YFSETQ. The length of the CDR3 is 15 residues. The V end was cut by 4 bases, the J end by 1 base, with 12 bases between. Written as DNA, the CDR3 is TGCGCCAGCAGCATTGGGCCGAATTCCTACAATGAGCAGTTCTTC. The encoded protein is CASSIGPNSYNEQFF.

The chain is built from TRBV7-9 and TRBJ2-1; 9 bases are shared with TRBD2. After removal of 4 bases from V and 0 bases from J, the junction contained 4 bases not matched to a gene. The CDR3 is made up of 16 amino acids. Germline V gene sequence: CDR1 SEHNR, CDR2 FQNEAQ (reference sequence). The CDR3 loop reads CASSSLSGSSYNEQFF. In nucleotides, the CDR3 is TGTGCCAGCAGCTCCCTTAGCGGGAGCTCCTACAATGAGCAGTTCTTC.

The chain combines TRBV7-9 with TRBJ1-4; D may be TRBD1 (5 bases). Germline-derived CDR1 and CDR2 are SEHNR and FQNEAQ (reference sequence). The CDR3 has 17 amino acids. The V end was cut by 5 bases, the J end by 3 bases, with 19 bases between. This CDR3 is CASSGGQGGYSNEKLFF. For the CDR3, the DNA is TGTGCCAGCAGCGGAGGGCAGGGAGGCTATTCTAATGAAAAACTGTTTTTT.

The chain is built from TRBV7-2 and TRBJ2-7; 8 bases match TRBD1. The V and J ends lost 5 bases and 3 bases, in that order; junction bases with no gene match: 9. This CDR3 comprises 15 residues. Germline lookup yields CDR1 SGHTA and CDR2 FQGNSA. This CDR3 reads CASSTGQGKGYEQYF. DNA of the CDR3: TGTGCCAGCAGCACAGGACAGGGAAAAGGCTACGAGCAGTACTTC.

The chain links TRBV11-2 to TRBJ2-2; D ambiguous. Germline assignment: CDR1 SGHAT and CDR2 FQNNGV. The V end lost 0 bases, the J end lost 4 bases, and 6 bases lay between the germline ends. The CDR3 runs 14 residues. The CDR3 here is CASSLDPSTGELFF. Written as DNA, the CDR3 is TGTGCCAGCAGCTTAGATCCGAGCACCGGGGAGCTGTTTTTT.

Points on this clone: This specimen includes other DNA sequences encoding the same CDR3. V is TRBV12-3 or TRBV12-4 and J is TRBJ2-7; D ambiguous. The germline V and J ends were trimmed by 5 bases and 4 bases, with 6 bases remaining between them. The CDR3 length is 11 residues. The CDR3 here is CASSPGYEQYF. The CDR3 DNA reads TGTGCCAGCAGTCCCGGTTACGAGCAGTACTTC.

V and J are TRBV7-2 and TRBJ2-5; perhaps TRBD2 as D (5 bases). Per the germline V gene, CDR1 is SGHTA and CDR2 is FQGNSA. The CDR3 consists of 14 residues. The V end lost 2 bases, the J end lost 5 bases, and 12 bases lay between the germline ends. The CDR3 here is CASSLILAIETQYF. In nucleotides, the CDR3 is TGTGCCAGCAGCTTAATTTTAGCGATCGAGACCCAGTACTTC. Complete variable domain (other parts from reference TRBV7-2 and TRBJ2-5): GAGVSQSPSNKVTEKGKDVELRCDPISGHTALYWYRQSLGQGLEFLIYFQGNSAPDKSGLPSDRFSAERTGGSVSTLTIQRTQQEDSAVYLCASSLILAIETQYFGPGTRLLVL.

CDR3 DNA: TGTGCCAGCTCACCAAGGACAGGGCTTGCCGAGCAGTACTTC. It is translated as CASSPRTGLAEQYF. The chain carries TRBV18 and TRBJ2-7; 8 bases are a match to TRBD1. This CDR3 is 14 amino acids long. Losses at the gene ends were 2 bases for V and 6 bases for J; bases not matched to a gene: 6. Germline V gives CDR1 KGHSH, CDR2 LQKENI. Based on the CDR3 plus reference TRBV18 and TRBJ2-7, the full variable domain is NAGVMQNPRHLVRRRGQEARLRCSPMKGHSHVYWYRQLPEEGLKFMVYLQKENIIDESGMPKERFSAEFPKEGPSILRIQQVVRGDSAAYFCASSPRTGLAEQYFGPGTRLTVT.

This clone was detected a few times. The chain joins TRBV5-1 to TRBJ1-6, with TRBD1 matching over 9 bases. The CDR3 contains 14 residues. Germline loops: CDR1 SGHRS, CDR2 YFSETQ. The ends lost 5 bases at V and 12 bases at J; junction bases unmatched: 9. The CDR3 region has the DNA TGCGCCAGCAGAAACCCGGGACAGGGTGGACCCCTCCACTTT. This gives the protein CASRNPGQGGPLHF.

The CDR3 here is CASSYAGQGDHEQYF. CDR3 DNA: TGCGCCAGCAGTTATGCCGGACAGGGGGACCACGAGCAGTACTTC. The chain couples TRBV5-1 to TRBJ2-7; 10 nucleotides agree with TRBD1. Germline V gene lookup returns CDR1 SGHRS and CDR2 YFSETQ. J lost 5 bases, V lost 5 bases, and 10 bases had no gene match. This CDR3 has 15 residues. Using reference TRBV5-1 and TRBJ2-7 for the parts outside the CDR3, the full variable domain is KAGVTQTPRYLIKTRGQQVTLSCSPISGHRSVSWYQQTPGQGLQFLFEYFSETQRNKGNFPGRFSGRQFSNSRSEMNVSTLELGDSALYLCASSYAGQGDHEQYFGPGTRLTVT.

This chain connects TRBV11-2 to TRBJ2-2; the match to TRBD1 covers 8 bases. The CDR3 consists of 17 residues. Germline CDR1 SGHAT, CDR2 FQNNGV. V trimming: 1 base; J trimming: 2 bases; junction bases outside the gene matches: 6. Here the CDR3 DNA reads TGTGCCAGCAGCTTAGGGACAGGGTTTCGTAACACCGGGGAGCTGTTTTTT. Residues: CASSLGTGFRNTGELFF.

This clone appeared a single time. This CDR3 is CASSYGSEQFF. CDR3 nucleotides: TGTGCCAGCAGTTACGGGAGTGAGCAGTTCTTC. The V gene is TRBV6-2 or TRBV6-3, the J gene TRBJ2-1, with D possibly being TRBD2 (5 bases). The germline V gene has CDR1 MNHEY and CDR2 SVGEGT. Trimming removed 2 bases from V and 9 bases from J, with 5 bases in between. This CDR3 is 11 amino acids long.